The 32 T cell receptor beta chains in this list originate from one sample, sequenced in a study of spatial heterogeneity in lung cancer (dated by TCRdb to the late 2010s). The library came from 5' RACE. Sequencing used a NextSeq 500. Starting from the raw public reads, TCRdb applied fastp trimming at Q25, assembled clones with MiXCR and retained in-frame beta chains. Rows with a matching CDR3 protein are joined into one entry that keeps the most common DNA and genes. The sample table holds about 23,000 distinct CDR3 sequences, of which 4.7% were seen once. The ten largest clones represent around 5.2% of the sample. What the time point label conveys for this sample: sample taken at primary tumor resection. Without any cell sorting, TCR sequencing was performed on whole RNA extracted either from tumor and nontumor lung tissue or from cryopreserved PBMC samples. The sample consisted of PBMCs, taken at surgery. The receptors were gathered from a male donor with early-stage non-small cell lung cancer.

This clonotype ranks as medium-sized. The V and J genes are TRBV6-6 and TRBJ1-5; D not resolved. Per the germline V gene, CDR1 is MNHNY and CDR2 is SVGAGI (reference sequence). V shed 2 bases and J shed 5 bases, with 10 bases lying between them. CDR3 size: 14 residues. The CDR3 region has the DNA TGTGCCAGCAGTTACGGGATAGCACATCAGCCCCAGCATTTT. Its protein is CASSYGIAHQPQHF.

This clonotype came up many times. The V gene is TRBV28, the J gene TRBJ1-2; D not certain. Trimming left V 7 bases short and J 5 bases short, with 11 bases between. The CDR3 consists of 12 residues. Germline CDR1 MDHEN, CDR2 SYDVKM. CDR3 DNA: TGTGCCAGCAAAGGGTGGTATTATGGCTACACCTTC. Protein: CASKGWYYGYTF.

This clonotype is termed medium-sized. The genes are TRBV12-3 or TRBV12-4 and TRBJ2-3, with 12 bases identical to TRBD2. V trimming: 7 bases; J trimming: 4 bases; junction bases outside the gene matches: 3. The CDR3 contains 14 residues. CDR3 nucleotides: TGTGCCAGCAAAGGGACTAGCGGGTCAGATACGCAGTATTTT. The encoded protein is CASKGTSGSDTQYF.

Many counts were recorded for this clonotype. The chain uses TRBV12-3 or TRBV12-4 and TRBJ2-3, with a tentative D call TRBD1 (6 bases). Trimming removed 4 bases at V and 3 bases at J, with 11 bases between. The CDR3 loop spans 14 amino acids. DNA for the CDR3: TGTGCCAGCAGTTCTTTTCAGGGGACAGATACGCAGTATTTT. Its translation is CASSSFQGTDTQYF.

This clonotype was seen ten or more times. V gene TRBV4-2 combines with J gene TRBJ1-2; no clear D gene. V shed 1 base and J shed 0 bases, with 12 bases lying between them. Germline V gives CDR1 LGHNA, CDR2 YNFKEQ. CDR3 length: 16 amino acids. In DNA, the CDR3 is TGTGCCAGCAGCCAAGTTCTACCGGGAGCTAACTATGGCTACACCTTC. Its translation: CASSQVLPGANYGYTF.

Here the CDR3 DNA reads TGTGCCAGCAGGACCACGGGAACCTACGAGCAGTACTTC. Translated, it gives CASRTTGTYEQYF. The genes are TRBV25-1 and TRBJ2-7; D might be TRBD2 (5 bases). Germline V gives CDR1 MGHDK, CDR2 SYGVNS. Trimming stripped 6 bases from V and 2 bases from J, with 11 bases between. The CDR3 totals 13 residues.

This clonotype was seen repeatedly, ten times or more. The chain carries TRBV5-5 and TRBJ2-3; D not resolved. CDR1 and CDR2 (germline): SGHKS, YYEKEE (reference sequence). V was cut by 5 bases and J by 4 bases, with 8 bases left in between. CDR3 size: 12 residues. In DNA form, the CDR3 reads TGTGCCAGCAGTCCTCAGGCAGATACGCAGTATTTT. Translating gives CASSPQADTQYF.

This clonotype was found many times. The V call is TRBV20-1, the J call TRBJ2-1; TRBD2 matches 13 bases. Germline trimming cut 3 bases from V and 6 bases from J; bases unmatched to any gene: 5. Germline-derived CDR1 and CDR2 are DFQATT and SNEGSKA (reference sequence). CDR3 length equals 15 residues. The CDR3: CSASGTSGKGNEQFF. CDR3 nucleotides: TGCAGTGCTAGCGGGACTAGCGGGAAAGGCAATGAGCAGTTCTTC.

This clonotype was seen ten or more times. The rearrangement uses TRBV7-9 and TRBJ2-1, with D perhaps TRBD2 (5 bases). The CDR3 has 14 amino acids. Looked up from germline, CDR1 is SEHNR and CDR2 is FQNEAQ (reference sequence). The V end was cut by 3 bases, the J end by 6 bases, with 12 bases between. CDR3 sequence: CASSFPRGFNEQFF. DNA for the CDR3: TGTGCCAGCAGCTTCCCCCGGGGTTTCAATGAGCAGTTCTTC.

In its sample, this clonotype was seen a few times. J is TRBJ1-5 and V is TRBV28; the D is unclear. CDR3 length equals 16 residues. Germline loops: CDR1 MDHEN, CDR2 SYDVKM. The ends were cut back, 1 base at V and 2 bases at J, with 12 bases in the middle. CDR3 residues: CASSLSATFGNQPQHF. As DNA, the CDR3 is TGTGCCAGCAGTTTATCGGCCACCTTTGGCAATCAGCCCCAGCATTTT.

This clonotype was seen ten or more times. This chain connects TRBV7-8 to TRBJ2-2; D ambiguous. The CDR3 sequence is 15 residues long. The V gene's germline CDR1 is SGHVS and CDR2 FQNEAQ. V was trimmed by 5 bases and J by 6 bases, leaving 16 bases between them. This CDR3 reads CASSLQTGVAGELFF. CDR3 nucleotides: TGTGCCAGCAGCCTACAAACTGGAGTCGCCGGGGAGCTGTTTTTT. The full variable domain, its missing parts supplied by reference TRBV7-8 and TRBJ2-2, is GAGVSQSPRYKVAKRGQDVALRCDPISGHVSLFWYQQALGQGPEFLTYFQNEAQLDKSGLPSDRFFAERPEGSVSTLKIQRTQQEDSAVYLCASSLQTGVAGELFFGEGSRLTVL.

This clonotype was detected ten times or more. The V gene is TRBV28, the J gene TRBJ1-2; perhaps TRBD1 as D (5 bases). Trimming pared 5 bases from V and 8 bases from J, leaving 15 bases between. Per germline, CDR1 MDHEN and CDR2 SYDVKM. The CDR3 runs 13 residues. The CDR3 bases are TGTGCCAGCAGTCCCGGGGGGATTAGGGGCTACACCTTC. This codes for CASSPGGIRGYTF.

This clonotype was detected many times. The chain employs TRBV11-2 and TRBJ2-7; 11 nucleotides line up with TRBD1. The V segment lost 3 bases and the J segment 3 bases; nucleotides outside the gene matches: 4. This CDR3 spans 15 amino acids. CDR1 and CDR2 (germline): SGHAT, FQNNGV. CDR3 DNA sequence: TGTGCCAGCAGCTTTCCGGGACAGGGGGTCTACGAGCAGTACTTC. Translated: CASSFPGQGVYEQYF. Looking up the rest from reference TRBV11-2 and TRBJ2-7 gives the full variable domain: EAGVAQSPRYKIIEKRQSVAFWCNPISGHATLYWYQQILGQGPKLLIQFQNNGVVDDSQLPKDRFSAERLKGVDSTLKIQPAKLEDSAVYLCASSFPGQGVYEQYFGPGTRLTVT.

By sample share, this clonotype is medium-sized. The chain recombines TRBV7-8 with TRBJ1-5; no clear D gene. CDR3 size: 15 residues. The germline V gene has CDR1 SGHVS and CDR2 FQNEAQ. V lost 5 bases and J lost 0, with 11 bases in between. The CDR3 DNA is TGTGCCAGCAGCACCCACGGTCCTAGCAATCAGCCCCAGCATTTT. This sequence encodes CASSTHGPSNQPQHF.

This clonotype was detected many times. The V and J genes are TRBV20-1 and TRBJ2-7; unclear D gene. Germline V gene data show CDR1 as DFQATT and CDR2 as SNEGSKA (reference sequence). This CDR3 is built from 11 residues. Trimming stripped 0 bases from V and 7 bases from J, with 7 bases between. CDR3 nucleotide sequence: TGCAGTGCTAGAGATTCGAGGGAGCAGTACTTC. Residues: CSARDSREQYF.

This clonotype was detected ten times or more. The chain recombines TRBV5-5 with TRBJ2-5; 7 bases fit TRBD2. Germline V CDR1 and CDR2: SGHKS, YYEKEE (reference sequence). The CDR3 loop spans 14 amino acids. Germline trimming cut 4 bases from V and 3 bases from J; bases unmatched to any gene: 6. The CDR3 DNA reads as TGTGCCAGCAGCCGGCGGGGGATTGAAGAGACCCAGTACTTC. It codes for CASSRRGIEETQYF.

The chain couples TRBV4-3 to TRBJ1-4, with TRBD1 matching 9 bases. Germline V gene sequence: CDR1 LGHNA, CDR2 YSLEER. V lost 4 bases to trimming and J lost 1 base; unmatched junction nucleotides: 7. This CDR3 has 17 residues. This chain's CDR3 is CASSPGTGSRTNEKLFF. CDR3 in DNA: TGCGCCAGCAGCCCCGGGACAGGGAGTAGAACTAATGAAAAACTGTTTTTT.

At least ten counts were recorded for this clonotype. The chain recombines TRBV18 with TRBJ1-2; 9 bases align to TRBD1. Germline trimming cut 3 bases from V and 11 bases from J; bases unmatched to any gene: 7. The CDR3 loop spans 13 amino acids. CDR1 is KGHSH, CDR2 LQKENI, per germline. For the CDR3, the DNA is TGTGCCAGCTCACCGGGCAGGACAGGGGAGTACACCTTC. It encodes CASSPGRTGEYTF.

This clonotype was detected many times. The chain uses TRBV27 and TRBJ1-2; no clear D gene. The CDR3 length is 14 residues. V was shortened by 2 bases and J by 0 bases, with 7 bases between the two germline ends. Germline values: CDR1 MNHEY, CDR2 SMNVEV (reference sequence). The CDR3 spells CASSLRPANYGYTF. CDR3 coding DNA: TGTGCCAGCAGTTTACGGCCAGCTAACTATGGCTACACCTTC.

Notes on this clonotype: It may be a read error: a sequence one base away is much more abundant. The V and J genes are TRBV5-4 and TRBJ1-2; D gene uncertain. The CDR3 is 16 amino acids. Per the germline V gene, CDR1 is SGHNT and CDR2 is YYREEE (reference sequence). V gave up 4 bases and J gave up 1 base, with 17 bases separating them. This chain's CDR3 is CASSPTRADVNYGYTF. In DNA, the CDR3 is TGTGCCAGCAGCCCAACTCGGGCAGACGTTAACTATGGCTACACCTTC.

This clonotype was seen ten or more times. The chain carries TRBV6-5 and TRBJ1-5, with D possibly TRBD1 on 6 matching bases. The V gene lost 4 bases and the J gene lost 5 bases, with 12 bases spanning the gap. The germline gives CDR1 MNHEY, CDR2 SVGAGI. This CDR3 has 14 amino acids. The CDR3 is CASSSFGGDQPQHF. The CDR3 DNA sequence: TGTGCCAGCAGTTCCTTCGGGGGCGATCAGCCCCAGCATTTT.

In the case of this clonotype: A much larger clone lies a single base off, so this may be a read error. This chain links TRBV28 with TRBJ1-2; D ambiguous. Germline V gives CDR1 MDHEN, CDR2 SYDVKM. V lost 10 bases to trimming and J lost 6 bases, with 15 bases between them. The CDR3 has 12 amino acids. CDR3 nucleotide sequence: TGTGCCACCCATTACCAGGAGGATGGCTACACCTTC. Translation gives CATHYQEDGYTF.

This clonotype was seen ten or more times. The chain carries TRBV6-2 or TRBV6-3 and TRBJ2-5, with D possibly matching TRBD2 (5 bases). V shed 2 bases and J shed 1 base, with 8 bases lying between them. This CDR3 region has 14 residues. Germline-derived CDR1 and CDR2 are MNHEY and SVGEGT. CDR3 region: CASSYGLPQETQYF. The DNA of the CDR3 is TGTGCCAGCAGTTACGGACTCCCCCAAGAGACCCAGTACTTC.

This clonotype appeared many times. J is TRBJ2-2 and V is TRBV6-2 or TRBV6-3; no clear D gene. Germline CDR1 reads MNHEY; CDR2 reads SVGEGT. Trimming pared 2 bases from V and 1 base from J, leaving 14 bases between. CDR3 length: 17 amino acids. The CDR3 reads CASSYPRYGGNTGELFF. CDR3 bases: TGTGCCAGCAGTTACCCCCGCTATGGCGGGAACACCGGGGAGCTGTTTTTT.

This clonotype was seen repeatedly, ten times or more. The CDR3 nucleotides are TGTGCCACCTCAACGCTCCTAGCGGGAGGGGAGACCCAGTACTTC. Encoded protein: CATSTLLAGGETQYF. The chain recombines TRBV19 with TRBJ2-5, with TRBD2 matching over 12 bases. From germline, CDR1 is LNHDA and CDR2 SQIVND (reference sequence). This CDR3 contains 15 residues. V dropped 10 bases and J dropped 5; count of bases not matched to a gene: 11.

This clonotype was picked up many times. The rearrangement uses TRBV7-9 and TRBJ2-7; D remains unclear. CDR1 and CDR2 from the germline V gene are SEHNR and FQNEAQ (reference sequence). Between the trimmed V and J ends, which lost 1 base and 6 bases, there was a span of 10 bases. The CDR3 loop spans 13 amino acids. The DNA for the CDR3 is TGTGCCAGCAGCTTAGGCGCCGGGCGCGAGCAGTACTTC. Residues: CASSLGAGREQYF.

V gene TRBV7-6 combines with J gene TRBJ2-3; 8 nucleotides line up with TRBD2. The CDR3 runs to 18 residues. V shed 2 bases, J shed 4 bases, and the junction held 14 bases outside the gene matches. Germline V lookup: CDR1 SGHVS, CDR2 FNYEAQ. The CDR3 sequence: CASSLQPTSGGVPDTQYF. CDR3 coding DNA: TGTGCCAGCAGCTTACAACCCACTAGCGGTGGGGTCCCAGATACGCAGTATTTT.

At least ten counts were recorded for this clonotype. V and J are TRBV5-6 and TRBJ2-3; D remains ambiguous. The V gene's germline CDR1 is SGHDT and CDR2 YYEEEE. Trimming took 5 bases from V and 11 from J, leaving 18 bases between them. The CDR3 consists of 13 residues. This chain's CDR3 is CASRSPVGGEQYF. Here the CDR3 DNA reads TGTGCCAGCAGATCCCCTGTTGGTGGAGAGCAGTATTTT.

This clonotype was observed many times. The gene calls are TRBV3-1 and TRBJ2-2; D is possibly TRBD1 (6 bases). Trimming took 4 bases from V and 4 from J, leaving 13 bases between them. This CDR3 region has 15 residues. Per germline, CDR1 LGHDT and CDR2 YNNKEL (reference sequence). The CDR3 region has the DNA TGTGCCAGCAGCCCACGGACAGCCCCCACCGGGGAGCTGTTTTTT. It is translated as CASSPRTAPTGELFF.

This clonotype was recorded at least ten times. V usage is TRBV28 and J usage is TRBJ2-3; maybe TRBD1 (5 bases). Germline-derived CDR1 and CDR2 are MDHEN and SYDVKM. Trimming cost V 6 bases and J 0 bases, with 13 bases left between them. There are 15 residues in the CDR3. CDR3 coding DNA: TGTGCCAGCAGAGAAGACAGAACTAGCACAGATACGCAGTATTTT. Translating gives CASREDRTSTDTQYF. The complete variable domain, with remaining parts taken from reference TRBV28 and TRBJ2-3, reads DVKVTQSSRYLVKRTGEKVFLECVQDMDHENMFWYRQDPGLGLRLIYFSYDVKMKEKGDIPEGYSVSREKKERFSLILESASTNQTSMYLCASREDRTSTDTQYFGPGTRLTVL.

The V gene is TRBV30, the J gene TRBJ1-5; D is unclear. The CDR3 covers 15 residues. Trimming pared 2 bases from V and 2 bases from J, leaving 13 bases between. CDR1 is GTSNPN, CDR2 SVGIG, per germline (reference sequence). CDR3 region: CAWSLSAAGNQPQHF. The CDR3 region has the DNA TGTGCCTGGAGTCTCTCAGCGGCTGGCAATCAGCCCCAGCATTTT. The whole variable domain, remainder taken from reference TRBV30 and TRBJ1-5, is SQTIHQWPATLVQPVGSPLSLECTVEGTSNPNLYWYRQAAGRGLQLLFYSVGIGQISSEVPQNLSASRPQDRQFILSSKKLLLSDSGFYLCAWSLSAAGNQPQHFGDGTRLSIL.

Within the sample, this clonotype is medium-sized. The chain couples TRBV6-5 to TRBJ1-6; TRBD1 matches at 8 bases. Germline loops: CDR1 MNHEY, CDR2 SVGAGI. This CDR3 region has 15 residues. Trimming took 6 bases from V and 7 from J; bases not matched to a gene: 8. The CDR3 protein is CASSYGGQGNSPLHF. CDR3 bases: TGTGCCAGCAGCTACGGCGGACAGGGAAATTCACCCCTCCACTTT.